What follows are 19 T cell receptor beta chains derived from one specimen sequenced in a study of identical twins. Using its own MiXCR run on the 5' RACE reads, TCRdb lists one record per CDR3 protein. The profile shows some 440,000 distinct CDR3 sequences, approximately 24% of them singletons. This same sample was also taken into another study, of T cells expressing NK-cell markers.

The source material was CD4+ T cells sorted from blood. The origin of the receptors is a woman between 18 and 30 years old in good health.

The chain carries TRBV6-2 or TRBV6-3 and TRBJ2-7; TRBD1 might be the D (5 bases). Germline loops: CDR1 MNHEY, CDR2 SVGEGT. The CDR3 length is 15 residues. Trimming removed 10 bases from V and 4 bases from J, with 23 bases in between. CDR3 nucleotide sequence: TGTGCCACAACCTTCAGGACAACCGTTGGTTACGAGCAGTACTTC. Translated: CATTFRTTVGYEQYF.

This chain uses TRBV20-1 with TRBJ2-3, with 11 bases fitting TRBD2. Germline CDR1 reads DFQATT; CDR2 reads SNEGSKA (reference sequence). The CDR3 totals 16 residues. V lost 5 bases, J lost 3 bases, and 10 bases stayed unmatched. This CDR3 is CSASILTSGGTDTQYF. The CDR3 region has the DNA TGCAGTGCTTCCATCCTTACTAGCGGGGGAACAGATACGCAGTATTTT.

CDR3 nucleotides: TGTGCCAGCAGGGGGGGGACCCTTGGTACCTACGAGCAGTACTTC. This encodes CASRGGTLGTYEQYF. The rearrangement links TRBV13 to TRBJ2-7; TRBD2 matches at 7 bases. There are 15 residues in the CDR3. CDR1 PRHDT and CDR2 FYEKMQ come from the germline V gene (reference sequence). V lost 6 bases to trimming and J lost 2 bases; unmatched junction nucleotides: 10.

J is TRBJ1-1 and V is TRBV20-1, with 11 nucleotides matching TRBD1. The V gene's germline CDR1 is DFQATT and CDR2 SNEGSKA (reference sequence). This CDR3 comprises 13 residues. Trimming cost V 3 bases and J 6 bases; bases outside gene matches: 3. This CDR3 is CSARGQGVAEAFF. DNA for the CDR3: TGCAGTGCTAGGGGACAGGGGGTCGCTGAAGCTTTCTTT.

The CDR3 protein is CARAKSSDNEQFF. The CDR3 nucleotides read TGTGCCAGAGCCAAGAGCAGTGACAATGAGCAGTTCTTC. The genes are TRBV10-3 and TRBJ2-1; no definite D call. The germline V gene encodes CDR1 ENHRY and CDR2 SYGVKD. Trimming took off 10 bases at V and 5 bases at J, with 15 bases between the two ends. The CDR3 is made up of 13 amino acids.

This clonotype was detected only a few times. The chain recombines TRBV6-5 with TRBJ1-5; D is ambiguous. The CDR3 spans 13 residues. Trimming took off 4 bases at V and 9 bases at J, with 13 bases between the two ends. In germline, CDR1 is MNHEY, CDR2 SVGAGI. DNA for the CDR3: TGTGCCAGCAGTTCCGGACCCGAGAGGCCCCAGCATTTT. This encodes CASSSGPERPQHF.

This clonotype was found a few times. The chain combines TRBV9 with TRBJ2-5; TRBD2 agrees at 7 bases. Trimming at V came to 0 bases and at J to 3 bases, leaving 5 bases not matched to a gene. The CDR3 sequence is 15 residues long. Per the germline V gene, CDR1 is SGDLS and CDR2 is YYNGEE. As DNA, the CDR3 is TGTGCCAGCAGCGTAGAACTAGCGAGTAAAGAGACCCAGTACTTC. It encodes CASSVELASKETQYF.

The chain employs TRBV5-5 and TRBJ2-2; tentatively, D is TRBD2 (6 bases). The germline V gene encodes CDR1 SGHKS and CDR2 YYEKEE (reference sequence). This CDR3 is 15 amino acids long. Trimming left V 2 bases short and J 4 bases short, with 12 bases between. The CDR3 DNA sequence: TGTGCCAGCAGCTTTTCTAGCGAGTTCACCGGGGAGCTGTTTTTT. This translates into CASSFSSEFTGELFF.

The chain employs TRBV9 and TRBJ1-2; 10 nucleotides line up with TRBD1. The CDR3 is 14 amino acids. Germline loops: CDR1 SGDLS, CDR2 YYNGEE. Germline trimming cut 3 bases from V and 5 bases from J; bases unmatched to any gene: 4. The DNA for the CDR3 is TGTGCCAGCAGCGCCTTGGGACAGGGGTATGGCTACACCTTC. Protein: CASSALGQGYGYTF.

There are a few counts of this clonotype. CDR3 region: CSARATGPPGYGYTF. In nucleotides, the CDR3 is TGCAGTGCTAGGGCGACAGGGCCACCAGGCTATGGCTACACCTTC. The chain joins TRBV20-1 to TRBJ1-2; 7 bases match TRBD1. The CDR3 is made up of 15 amino acids. Unmatched junction bases numbered 11, after V lost 3 bases and J lost 4 bases. CDR1 is DFQATT, CDR2 SNEGSKA, per germline (reference sequence).

The chain links TRBV11-2 to TRBJ2-3; D gene unclear. Germline values: CDR1 SGHAT, CDR2 FQNNGV. The CDR3 is made up of 14 amino acids. With 2 bases removed from V and 3 bases from J, the gap between germline ends came to 9 bases. The CDR3 sequence: CASSLLTQTDTQYF. As DNA, the CDR3 is TGTGCCAGCAGCTTACTTACCCAAACAGATACGCAGTATTTT.

The V and J genes are TRBV7-2 and TRBJ2-2; 8 nucleotides match TRBD2. The germline gives CDR1 SGHTA, CDR2 FQGNSA. The CDR3 sequence is 17 residues long. Trimming at V came to 5 bases and at J to 5 bases, leaving 13 bases not matched to a gene. This CDR3 is CASSPGGGRDGTGELFF. The CDR3 DNA follows: TGTGCCAGCAGCCCGGGAGGGGGTCGGGATGGAACCGGGGAGCTGTTTTTT.

J is TRBJ2-2 and V is TRBV19; D is perhaps TRBD1 (6 bases). V was cut by 7 bases and J by 3 bases, with 12 bases left in between. Germline V gives CDR1 LNHDA, CDR2 SQIVND (reference sequence). CDR3 length: 14 residues. The CDR3 reads CASTNDRYTGELFF. Here the CDR3 DNA reads TGTGCCAGTACGAACGACAGGTACACCGGGGAGCTGTTTTTT.

This rearrangement joins TRBV27 to TRBJ2-5; 7 positions agree with TRBD1. Germline V gene sequence: CDR1 MNHEY, CDR2 SMNVEV (reference sequence). The CDR3 runs to 13 residues. V shed 8 bases and J 5 bases; nucleotides not matched to a gene: 8. The CDR3 DNA reads as TGTGCCAGCGGATTGACAGGGTACGAGACCCAGTACTTC. It translates to CASGLTGYETQYF.

The rearrangement joins TRBV7-9 to TRBJ2-7; D remains ambiguous. CDR3 size: 14 residues. Per germline, CDR1 SEHNR and CDR2 FQNEAQ (reference sequence). V dropped 2 bases and J dropped 0 bases, with 8 bases sitting between them. This chain's CDR3 is CASSLNVDSYEQYF. The CDR3 region has the DNA TGTGCCAGCAGCTTAAATGTGGACTCCTACGAGCAGTACTTC.

The chain employs TRBV6-1 and TRBJ2-3; D gene unclear. CDR3 length: 14 amino acids. The ends were cut back, 5 bases at V and 6 bases at J, with 15 bases in the middle. Germline CDR1 reads MNHNS; CDR2 reads SASEGT. In DNA, the CDR3 is TGTGCCAGCAGTCAGCCGGGCGCAAGTGATACGCAGTATTTT. The encoded protein is CASSQPGASDTQYF.

The CDR3 DNA reads as TGTGCCAGTAGTATTGGGTCTAGCGGGACCGGGGAGCTGTTTTTT. Its protein product is CASSIGSSGTGELFF. J is TRBJ2-2 and V is TRBV19; 8 positions agree with TRBD2. J lost 5 bases, V lost 3 bases, and 5 bases had no gene match. The CDR3 length is 15 residues. Germline CDR1 and CDR2: LNHDA and SQIVND (reference sequence).

Only a few counts were recorded for this clonotype. The rearrangement uses TRBV20-1 and TRBJ2-1; possibly TRBD2 for D (6 bases). Per germline, CDR1 DFQATT and CDR2 SNEGSKA (reference sequence). The CDR3 runs 16 residues. V lost 5 bases and J lost 5, with 22 bases in between. The CDR3 sequence is CSALLLVAASNNEQFF. The CDR3 region has the DNA TGCAGTGCTCTGCTTTTAGTAGCGGCTTCTAACAATGAGCAGTTCTTC.

This clonotype turned up a few times. For the CDR3, the DNA is TGTGCCAGCAGTGAGGGCGGGGAAGAGCAGTTCTTC. This gives the protein CASSEGGEEQFF. The chain joins TRBV2 to TRBJ2-1; TRBD2 is a possible D gene (6 bases). The length of the CDR3 is 12 residues. The germline gives CDR1 SNHLY, CDR2 FYNNEI. V gave up 3 bases and J gave up 10 bases, with 10 bases separating them.